Reported below is one T cell receptor (beta chain). Its antigen is unidentified. TCRdb re-called the 5' RACE reads and gives one entry per CDR3 protein, without DNA. The table lists a few hundred thousand distinct CDR3 sequences. CDR1 and CDR2 from the germline V gene are SGHKS and YYEKEE (reference sequence). CDR3 size: 15 residues. This specimen belongs to a study of T cells expressing NK-cell markers. Study results and limitations: More than 5 donors carried dominant NKG2C+ clonotypes that made up roughly 1.0-8% of their CD8+ T cells.

Sequenced material: blood T cells: a sorted CD56 or NKG2C T cell subset, CD4+ or CD8+ T cells, or bulk PBMC T cells (not recorded which). This clonotype was obtained from a man aged 18 to 69 in good health. The rearrangement joins TRBV5-5 to TRBJ2-1; as DNA is missing, the TRBD2 call by TCRdb cannot be tested. The CDR3 reads CASSQGRARYNEQFF.